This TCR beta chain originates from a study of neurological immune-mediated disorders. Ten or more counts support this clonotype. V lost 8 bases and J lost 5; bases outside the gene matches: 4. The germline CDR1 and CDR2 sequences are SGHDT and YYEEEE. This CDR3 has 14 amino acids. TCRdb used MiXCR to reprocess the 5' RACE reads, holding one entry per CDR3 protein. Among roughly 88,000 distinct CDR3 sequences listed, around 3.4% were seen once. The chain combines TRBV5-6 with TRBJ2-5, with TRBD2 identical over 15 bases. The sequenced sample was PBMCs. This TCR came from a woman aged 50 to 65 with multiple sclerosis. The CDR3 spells CASGTSGGPETQYF. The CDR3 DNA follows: TGTGCCAGTGGGACTAGCGGGGGGCCTGAGACCCAGTACTTC. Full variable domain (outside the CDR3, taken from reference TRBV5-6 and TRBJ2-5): DAGVTQSPTHLIKTRGQQVTLRCSPKSGHDTVSWYQQALGQGPQFIFQYYEEEERQRGNFPDRFSGHQFPNYSSELNVNALLLGDSALYLCASGTSGGPETQYFGPGTRLLVL.